Below, 30 T cell receptor beta chains from the same sample are listed, as sequenced in a study of circulating CD8 cells and anti-PD-1 response in melanoma. The QIAseq Immune Repertoire TCR panel built the libraries from roughly 15 ng of total RNA. MiXCR, run by TCRdb on the reads, gives a single entry per CDR3 protein. Of approximately 600 distinct CDR3 sequences detected, roughly a tenth appear once; the ten largest clones hold about 45%. Four subsets defined by PD-1 and/or TIGIT were sorted from live CD3+CD8+TCRalphabeta+ cells. The source was CD8+ T cells from PBMCs, collected at baseline or after one month of anti-PD-1 therapy (not recorded which). These receptors were obtained from a human donor with melanoma.

This clonotype is medium-sized within its sample. V usage is TRBV27 and J usage is TRBJ1-1; possibly TRBD1 for D (5 bases). The CDR3 extends over 13 amino acids. V gave up 2 bases and J gave up 4 bases, with 8 bases separating them. Germline V gives CDR1 MNHEY, CDR2 SMNVEV (reference sequence). CDR3 residues: CASSLGGITEAFF. The CDR3 nucleotides read TGTGCCAGCAGTTTAGGGGGTATCACTGAAGCTTTCTTT.

The rearrangement links TRBV28 to TRBJ2-1; a weak D match, TRBD2 (5 bases). The CDR3 sequence is 13 residues long. Per the germline V gene, CDR1 is MDHEN and CDR2 is SYDVKM. The V end lost 6 bases, the J end lost 5 bases, and 11 bases lay between the germline ends. The CDR3 DNA reads as TGTGCCAGCAGAGAGGGCACCAACAATGAGCAGTTCTTC. It is translated as CASREGTNNEQFF.

The rearrangement uses TRBV20-1 and TRBJ2-1; no clear D gene. This CDR3 is 15 amino acids long. Germline CDR1 reads DFQATT; CDR2 reads SNEGSKA (reference sequence). V lost 3 bases and J lost 8, with 20 bases in between. The CDR3, as DNA: TGCAGTGCTAGCGGGTCCTTTACTCCTGGCGATGAGCAGTTCTTC. Translated, it gives CSASGSFTPGDEQFF.

By sample share, this clonotype is medium-sized. The CDR3 protein is CASSTGPISNQPQHF. DNA of the CDR3: TGTGCCAGTAGTACTGGACCGATTAGCAATCAGCCCCAGCATTTT. This sequence joins TRBV19 and TRBJ1-5; no clear D gene. This CDR3 comprises 15 residues. Germline CDR1 reads LNHDA; CDR2 reads SQIVND (reference sequence). Trimming took 4 bases from V and 0 from J, leaving 10 bases between them.

This clonotype is medium-sized (0.01 to 0.1%). The chain couples TRBV6-6 to TRBJ1-3, with no clear D. This CDR3 is 14 amino acids long. Germline values: CDR1 MNHNY, CDR2 SVGAGI (reference sequence). V shed 5 bases and J shed 2 bases, with 10 bases lying between them. CDR3 sequence: CASSTQGPGNTIYF. Written as DNA, the CDR3 is TGTGCCAGCAGTACTCAAGGGCCTGGAAACACCATATATTTT.

V is TRBV18 and J is TRBJ2-7, with 8 bases matching TRBD1. CDR1 is KGHSH and CDR2 is LQKENI in the germline V gene. This CDR3 has 16 amino acids. The V and J ends lost 3 bases and 2 bases, in that order; junction bases with no gene match: 9. Here the CDR3 DNA reads TGTGCCAGCTCACCGGCCGATTGGGACAGGCCCTACGAGCAGTACTTC. This gives the protein CASSPADWDRPYEQYF.

By sample fraction, this clonotype is large. The V gene is TRBV29-1, the J gene TRBJ2-3; D unresolved. Trimming removed 3 bases at V and 6 bases at J, with 4 bases between. Germline CDR1 is SQVTM and CDR2 is ANQGSEA. This CDR3 spans 10 amino acids. The CDR3 protein is CSVEGDTQYF. CDR3 DNA sequence: TGCAGCGTTGAGGGGGATACGCAGTATTTT.

Within the sample, this clonotype is large (0.1 to 1%). V and J are TRBV6-2 or TRBV6-3 and TRBJ2-2; 10 nucleotides match TRBD2. J was trimmed by 4 bases and V by 2 bases; bases with no gene match: 1. From germline, CDR1 is MNHEY and CDR2 SVGEGT. This CDR3 is built from 15 residues. The CDR3 DNA is TGTGCCAGCAGTTACAGCGGGGGGGCCACCGGGGAGCTGTTTTTT. Translating it yields CASSYSGGATGELFF.

This clonotype is labeled medium-sized. V gene TRBV30 combines with J gene TRBJ2-5; D remains ambiguous. CDR3 length: 11 amino acids. V gave up 4 bases and J gave up 5 bases, with 8 bases separating them. CDR1 GTSNPN and CDR2 SVGIG come from the germline V gene (reference sequence). As DNA, the CDR3 is TGTGCCTGGAAGGGCCAGGAGACCCAGTACTTC. Translating gives CAWKGQETQYF.

This clonotype qualifies as medium-sized (0.01 to 0.1%). V and J are TRBV28 and TRBJ2-7; perhaps TRBD2 as D (6 bases). This CDR3 has 15 amino acids. In germline, CDR1 is MDHEN, CDR2 SYDVKM. V was clipped by 6 bases and J by 3 bases, with 18 bases between them. As DNA, the CDR3 is TGTGCCAGCAGCCTCGGGACTCAGGACCTCTACGAGCAGTACTTC. Translating it yields CASSLGTQDLYEQYF.

This clonotype is judged large. The gene calls are TRBV29-1 and TRBJ2-1, with a weak D call TRBD2 (6 bases). Between the trimmed V and J ends, which lost 3 bases and 9 bases, there was a span of 9 bases. The CDR3 has 11 amino acids. CDR1 and CDR2 from the germline V gene are SQVTM and ANQGSEA. DNA for the CDR3: TGCAGCGTTGAGGGCGGGATTGAGCAGTTCTTC. Its protein product is CSVEGGIEQFF.

Judged by abundance, this clonotype is large. This chain uses TRBV5-6 with TRBJ1-5; D not certain. The germline CDR1 and CDR2 sequences are SGHDT and YYEEEE. V shed 5 bases and J shed 3 bases, with 15 bases lying between them. CDR3 size: 15 residues. The CDR3 bases are TGTGCCAGCAGTTTTCGTGGGCCCATCAATCAGCCCCAGCATTTT. Its protein product is CASSFRGPINQPQHF.

This chain joins TRBV5-8 and TRBJ2-1; the match to TRBD2 covers 8 bases. The V gene end was trimmed by 1 base and the J gene end by 5 bases; junction bases not matched to a gene: 5. Germline V CDR1 and CDR2: SGHTS, YDEGEE. CDR3 length equals 15 residues. The CDR3 DNA follows: TGTGCCAGCAGCTTGACAGCGGGAGAAAACAATGAGCAGTTCTTC. Encoded protein: CASSLTAGENNEQFF.

By sample fraction, this clonotype is medium-sized. This chain connects TRBV2 to TRBJ2-2; D is undetermined. Per the germline V gene, CDR1 is SNHLY and CDR2 is FYNNEI. V was shortened by 6 bases and J by 6 bases, with 17 bases between the two germline ends. CDR3 length: 15 amino acids. CDR3 sequence (DNA): TGTGCCAGCAGCTCAGGAAAGCTGATTCCCGGGGAGCTGTTTTTT. Translating it yields CASSSGKLIPGELFF.

Sample share makes this clonotype large. The V and J genes are TRBV27 and TRBJ2-6; no clear D. V lost 2 bases, J lost 0 bases, and 5 bases lay in between. The CDR3 runs 15 residues. Germline V gives CDR1 MNHEY, CDR2 SMNVEV (reference sequence). The CDR3 region is CASSLTGSGANVLTF. The CDR3 DNA sequence: TGTGCCAGCAGTTTAACCGGCTCTGGGGCCAACGTCCTGACTTTC.

This clonotype counts as large (0.1 to 1%). The chain combines TRBV28 with TRBJ2-3; 11 bases fit TRBD2. The germline gives CDR1 MDHEN, CDR2 SYDVKM. The CDR3 sequence is 17 residues long. The trim removed 3 bases at V and 2 bases at J, leaving 7 bases unmatched. This chain's CDR3 is CASSFAHSGRATDTQYF. CDR3 nucleotide sequence: TGTGCCAGCAGTTTCGCCCATAGCGGGAGGGCCACAGATACGCAGTATTTT.

By proportion, this clonotype is medium-sized. The chain carries TRBV18 and TRBJ2-3; 8 nucleotides agree with TRBD1. Germline CDR1 KGHSH, CDR2 LQKENI. The CDR3 is made up of 15 amino acids. V dropped 6 bases and J dropped 5; count of bases not matched to a gene: 10. The CDR3, as DNA: TGTGCCAGCTCGCGATCCGGCGACAGGGGAGATACGCAGTATTTT. Translation: CASSRSGDRGDTQYF.

With respect to this clonotype: This could be a read error, since a much larger clone is one nucleotide away. As the CDR3 is not closed by the conserved phenylalanine or tryptophan, this likely results from a read error. This chain joins TRBV5-1 and TRBJ2-7; D uncertain. The CDR3 has 12 amino acids. V dropped 4 bases and J dropped 2 bases, with 7 bases sitting between them. Germline CDR1 is SGHRS and CDR2 is YFSETQ. CDR3 sequence (DNA): TGCGCCAGCAGCCCCCAGGCCTACGAGCAGTACTCC. Its translation is CASSPQAYEQYS.

In its sample, this clonotype is large (0.1 to 1%). The rearrangement uses TRBV27 and TRBJ1-5, with D perhaps matching TRBD1 (6 bases). The CDR3 sequence is 15 residues long. With 8 bases removed from V and 5 bases from J, the gap between germline ends came to 19 bases. CDR1 MNHEY and CDR2 SMNVEV come from the germline V gene (reference sequence). The CDR3 region has the DNA TGTGCCAGCCGCCCCCGACCGGCAGGGGATCAGCCCCAGCATTTT. It is translated as CASRPRPAGDQPQHF.

This clonotype is large. V gene TRBV5-4 combines with J gene TRBJ1-2; 10 bases agree with TRBD1. Germline V gene data show CDR1 as SGHNT and CDR2 as YYREEE (reference sequence). This CDR3 is 15 amino acids long. J lost 4 bases, V lost 5 bases, and 8 bases had no gene match. CDR3: CASRSGQGYGYGYTF. CDR3 DNA sequence: TGTGCCAGCAGGTCGGGACAGGGGTATGGCTATGGCTACACCTTC.

In its sample, this clonotype is medium-sized. This sequence joins TRBV19 and TRBJ2-6; the D is unclear. CDR1 is LNHDA and CDR2 is SQIVND in the germline V gene (reference sequence). Trimming took off 0 bases at V and 1 base at J, with 4 bases between the two ends. The CDR3 spans 15 residues. The CDR3 bases are TGTGCCAGTAGTATAGAATTATCTGGGGCCAACGTCCTGACTTTC. It yields the protein CASSIELSGANVLTF.

This clonotype counts as medium-sized. This chain links TRBV6-2 or TRBV6-3 with TRBJ2-7; D is unresolved. Germline CDR1 and CDR2: MNHEY and SVGEGT. V was pared by 8 bases and J by 7 bases, with 15 bases between. There are 12 residues in the CDR3. This chain's CDR3 is CASGIAVGEQYF. The CDR3, as DNA: TGTGCCAGCGGAATTGCAGTAGGGGAGCAGTACTTC.

This clonotype is medium-sized. The chain recombines TRBV27 with TRBJ2-1; 8 positions agree with TRBD1. Germline values: CDR1 MNHEY, CDR2 SMNVEV (reference sequence). The ends lost 4 bases at V and 6 bases at J; junction bases unmatched: 2. The CDR3 is 13 residues long. The CDR3 region is CASSWTGSNEQFF. The CDR3 nucleotides are TGTGCCAGCAGTTGGACAGGGTCCAATGAGCAGTTCTTC.

The chain has TRBV19 and TRBJ1-1; no firm D call. CDR1 is LNHDA and CDR2 is SQIVND in the germline V gene (reference sequence). The CDR3 runs to 13 residues. The V and J ends lost 6 bases and 3 bases respectively, with 11 bases between them. The CDR3 is CASSLVRDTEAFF. The CDR3 DNA is TGTGCCAGTAGCTTGGTGCGTGACACTGAAGCTTTCTTT.

This clonotype is categorized as large. The gene calls are TRBV7-2 and TRBJ2-1; 7 bases fit TRBD2. V was pared by 9 bases and J by 6 bases, with 11 bases of the junction left unmatched. Germline CDR1 and CDR2: SGHTA and FQGNSA. This CDR3 region has 14 residues. The CDR3 DNA is TGTGCCAGGTCGCGGGAGTTCTTGGGCAATGAGCAGTTCTTC. It is translated as CARSREFLGNEQFF.

This clonotype is medium-sized (0.01 to 0.1%) in the sample. The rearrangement links TRBV27 to TRBJ2-5; 14 bases match TRBD2. The V segment lost 7 bases and the J segment 4 bases; nucleotides outside the gene matches: 2. The CDR3 totals 14 residues. Germline CDR1 MNHEY, CDR2 SMNVEV (reference sequence). The CDR3 coding sequence is TGTGCCAGCACGACTAGCGGGGGGGGAGAGACCCAGTACTTC. This codes for CASTTSGGGETQYF.

About this clonotype itself: This may stem from a read error, because a much larger clone lies one nucleotide away. This chain's CDR3 is CASSMVGSSDTQYF. The DNA of the CDR3 is TGTGCCAGCAGCATGGTCGGGAGTTCAGATACGCAGTATTTT. The rearrangement joins TRBV5-5 to TRBJ2-3, with D perhaps matching TRBD2 (6 bases). V lost 4 bases, J lost 4 bases, and 13 bases lay in between. Looked up from germline, CDR1 is SGHKS and CDR2 is YYEKEE (reference sequence). The CDR3 has 14 residues.

This clonotype is categorized as hyperexpanded. The genes are TRBV2 and TRBJ1-5; no reliable D call. Per the germline V gene, CDR1 is SNHLY and CDR2 is FYNNEI. The V end lost 8 bases, the J end lost 0 bases, and 17 bases lay between the germline ends. The CDR3 totals 16 residues. CDR3 nucleotides: TGTGCCAGCGAATCCCGTCCGGTTTATAGCAATCAGCCCCAGCATTTT. This encodes CASESRPVYSNQPQHF.

This clonotype is medium-sized within its sample. This chain uses TRBV4-1 with TRBJ2-1; 8 nucleotides align to TRBD2. With V trimmed by 3 bases and J by 0 bases, 4 bases remained unmatched. CDR1 and CDR2 (germline): MGHRA, YSYEKL. The CDR3 consists of 16 residues. In nucleotides, the CDR3 is TGCGCCAGCAGCCAGGTAGCGGGAACCTCCTACAATGAGCAGTTCTTC. Residues: CASSQVAGTSYNEQFF.

About this clonotype itself: Given a much more abundant clone one base away, this may be a read error. The chain combines TRBV19 with TRBJ1-5; 8 bases align to TRBD1. The CDR3 is 15 amino acids. The germline gives CDR1 LNHDA, CDR2 SQIVND (reference sequence). The V and J ends lost 6 bases and 7 bases, in that order; junction bases with no gene match: 11. The CDR3 spells CASRIPTGVDQPQHF. The CDR3 nucleotides are TGTGCCAGTAGAATACCGACAGGGGTGGACCAGCCCCAGCATTTT. The variable domain in full, with the rest retrieved from reference TRBV19 and TRBJ1-5, is DGGITQSPKYLFRKEGQNVTLSCEQNLNHDAMYWYRQDPGQGLRLIYYSQIVNDFQKGDIAEGYSVSREKKESFPLTVTSAQKNPTAFYLCASRIPTGVDQPQHFGDGTRLSIL.